This paragraph covers one TCR beta chain sequence. The antigen is not known. TCRdb keeps only in-frame clones here, not all; method: immunoSEQ multiplex PCR. The sample carries 20,000 to 25,000 clones, around 87% recorded once. The sample is drawn from a study of OX40 agonist ivuxolimab in advanced cancers. As for the study in general: Averaging approximately 60 years in age, with a range of roughly 20 to 79, the cohort was approximately 83% male. Study-level results: With doses of 0.1 to 3.0 mg/kg, CD4+ and CD8+ blood T cells had undergone clonal expansion by week 6. Some patients who did not respond also had low normalized T-cell clonal expansion.

This CDR3 has 17 residues. V was clipped by 5 bases and J by 3 bases, with 19 bases between them. Germline V CDR1 and CDR2: SEHNR, FQNEAQ (reference sequence). Sample: CD4+ or CD8+ T cells sorted from blood, taken in a trial of the OX40 agonist ivuxolimab. The receptor was derived from an adult with an advanced solid tumor such as melanoma, head and neck, liver or kidney cancer. The chain couples TRBV7-9 to TRBJ2-2, with D unclear. The CDR3 coding sequence is TGTGCCAGCAGCATCTTGAGCAGTCAGCGTCACACCGGGGAGCTGTTTTTT. Translated, it gives CASSILSSQRHTGELFF.